The 16 T cell receptor beta chains given below trace back to one sample, sequenced in a study of preoperative IRX-2 immunotherapy in early breast cancer. Libraries were prepared by immunoSEQ multiplex PCR; TCRdb keeps only in-frame clonotypes and omits some of them. Counted here are tens of thousands of clones, roughly 82% occurring once; the ten biggest clones make up around 1.5%. Indicated treatment: preoperative locoregional IRX-2 cytokine immunotherapy. Sequenced here: lymph node tissue, sampled after IRX-2 immunotherapy. These receptors were taken from a human donor with breast cancer.

V is TRBV18 and J is TRBJ1-5; D call uncertain. Looked up from germline, CDR1 is KGHSH and CDR2 is LQKENI. This CDR3 region has 14 residues. The V gene lost 3 bases and the J gene lost 4 bases, with 10 bases spanning the gap. DNA for the CDR3: TGTGCCAGCTCACCTTCGACGGGGAATCAGCCCCAGCATTTT. Protein sequence: CASSPSTGNQPQHF.

The chain couples TRBV6-8 to TRBJ2-7; D might be TRBD1 (7 bases). V gave up 2 bases and J gave up 7 bases, with 12 bases separating them. CDR3 length equals 13 residues. CDR1 and CDR2 (germline): MNHGY, SAAAGT. The CDR3 region has the DNA TGTGCCAGCAGTTACCAGGGGGGAGGAGAGCAGTACTTC. The encoded protein is CASSYQGGGEQYF.

CDR3 DNA sequence: TGTGCCAGCAGCTTACCAGGGGGCGCGTACAATGAGCAGTTCTTC. This sequence encodes CASSLPGGAYNEQFF. V is TRBV11-3 and J is TRBJ2-1, with TRBD1 matching 8 bases. Trimming at V came to 2 bases and at J to 4 bases, leaving 4 bases not matched to a gene. The CDR3 length is 15 residues. The germline CDR1 and CDR2 sequences are SGHNT and YENEEA.

V and J are TRBV6-8 and TRBJ1-1; 8 bases agree with TRBD1. V lost 6 bases to trimming and J lost 11 bases; unmatched junction nucleotides: 8. The germline V gene has CDR1 MNHGY and CDR2 SAAAGT. This CDR3 has 12 amino acids. DNA for the CDR3: TGTGCCAGCAGCAACCGACAGGGGTCGGCTTTCTTT. Translated, it gives CASSNRQGSAFF.

There are a few counts of this clone. The chain recombines TRBV6-8 with TRBJ1-1; 8 bases fit TRBD1. The J segment lost 2 bases and the V segment lost 2 bases, leaving 10 bases of the junction unmatched. Per germline, CDR1 MNHGY and CDR2 SAAAGT. The CDR3 is made up of 17 amino acids. The CDR3 DNA sequence: TGTGCCAGCAGTTACCCAGGGGGCCCTAGCTCAAACACTGAAGCTTTCTTT. Translated, it gives CASSYPGGPSSNTEAFF.

This chain links TRBV29-1 with TRBJ2-6, with D possibly TRBD1 on 5 matching bases. V shed 7 bases and J shed 0 bases, with 7 bases lying between them. The germline V gene has CDR1 SQVTM and CDR2 ANQGSEA. The CDR3 has 13 amino acids. DNA for the CDR3: TGCAGCGCCAGGGTCTCTGGGGCCAACGTCCTGACTTTC. Translated: CSARVSGANVLTF.

As for this clone: The junction does not match germline at one end; this may be a read error. V gene TRBV7-1 combines with J gene TRBJ2-5; tentative D call: TRBD2 (6 bases). TRBV7-1 is marked as an open reading frame, function uncertain. This CDR3 has 17 amino acids. The CDR3 loop reads CASSLGLEGSIQGTQYF. The CDR3 coding sequence is TGTGCCAGCAGCTTAGGGCTGGAGGGTTCAATCCAAGGGACCCAGTACTTC.

There are a few counts of this clone. V is TRBV6-8 and J is TRBJ1-2; a possible D gene is TRBD1 (6 bases). The CDR3 has 15 residues. The germline V and J ends were trimmed by 5 bases and 0 bases, with 13 bases remaining between them. Germline-derived CDR1 and CDR2 are MNHGY and SAAAGT. CDR3 sequence (DNA): TGTGCCAGCAGTGCCTGGACAGTAGCTAACTATGGCTACACCTTC. Its protein product is CASSAWTVANYGYTF.

V usage is TRBV28 and J usage is TRBJ2-2; 11 nucleotides align to TRBD2. J lost 6 bases, V lost 2 bases, and 5 bases had no gene match. The CDR3 is 16 amino acids. Germline CDR1 and CDR2: MDHEN and SYDVKM. CDR3 residues: CASSLPTSGGAGELFF. CDR3 DNA: TGTGCCAGCAGTTTACCCACTAGCGGGGGAGCCGGGGAGCTGTTTTTT.

The chain couples TRBV6-8 to TRBJ1-5, with TRBD1 identical over 9 bases. J was trimmed by 5 bases and V by 2 bases; bases with no gene match: 7. Germline values: CDR1 MNHGY, CDR2 SAAAGT. The CDR3 is 16 residues long. CDR3 region: CASSYTGGEVDQPQHF. Here the CDR3 DNA reads TGTGCCAGCAGTTACACAGGGGGCGAAGTAGATCAGCCCCAGCATTTT.

The chain combines TRBV16 with TRBJ1-2, with D hard to call. V was pared by 4 bases and J by 4 bases, with 7 bases between. In germline, CDR1 is KGHSY, CDR2 FQNENV. CDR3 length equals 12 residues. This chain's CDR3 is CASSPGIYGYTF. DNA for the CDR3: TGTGCCAGCAGCCCTGGGATCTATGGCTACACCTTC.

The chain is built from TRBV11-3 and TRBJ1-5; 7 bases map to TRBD1. Germline V lookup: CDR1 SGHNT, CDR2 YENEEA. V gave up 5 bases and J gave up 7 bases; unmatched junction bases: 8. The CDR3 spans 14 residues. CDR3 bases: TGTGCCAGCAGCCACTCAGGGGGTCAACAGCCCCAGCATTTT. Amino acids: CASSHSGGQQPQHF.

The rearrangement joins TRBV11-3 to TRBJ2-1; D possibly corresponds to TRBD2 (5 bases). Trimming left V 6 bases short and J 7 bases short, with 19 bases between. Germline V gives CDR1 SGHNT, CDR2 YENEEA. The CDR3 sequence is 15 residues long. Written as DNA, the CDR3 is TGTGCCAGCAGTCACGAGCGTCGAGGGTGGAATGAGCAGTTCTTC. Translating it yields CASSHERRGWNEQFF.

The chain carries TRBV7-8 and TRBJ1-6; TRBD1 is a possible D gene (5 bases). The length of the CDR3 is 16 residues. Between the trimmed V and J ends, which lost 3 bases and 7 bases, there was a span of 16 bases. Germline V gives CDR1 SGHVS, CDR2 FQNEAQ. In DNA, the CDR3 is TGTGCCAGCAGCTTTTTGGGGGGTCGCCGAAATTCACCCCTCCACTTT. Its translation is CASSFLGGRRNSPLHF.

The V gene is TRBV7-1, the J gene TRBJ2-2; D possibly corresponds to TRBD2 (5 bases). TRBV7-1 is sorted into the ORF group, with uncertain function. The V and J ends lost 4 bases and 4 bases respectively, with 22 bases between them. The CDR3 runs to 18 residues. The CDR3 spells CASSLVRPSAGGTGELFF. The CDR3 bases are TGTGCCAGCAGCTTAGTGAGGCCGAGTGCAGGAGGCACCGGGGAGCTGTTTTTT.

The chain has TRBV6-7 and TRBJ2-6; D remains ambiguous. TRBV6-7 carries the ORF label, with uncertain function. Trimming removed 5 bases at V and 3 bases at J, with 11 bases between. This CDR3 comprises 15 residues. CDR3 in amino acids: CASSDPSGGANVLTF. In DNA, the CDR3 is TGTGCCAGCAGTGACCCCTCCGGTGGGGCCAACGTCCTGACTTTC.